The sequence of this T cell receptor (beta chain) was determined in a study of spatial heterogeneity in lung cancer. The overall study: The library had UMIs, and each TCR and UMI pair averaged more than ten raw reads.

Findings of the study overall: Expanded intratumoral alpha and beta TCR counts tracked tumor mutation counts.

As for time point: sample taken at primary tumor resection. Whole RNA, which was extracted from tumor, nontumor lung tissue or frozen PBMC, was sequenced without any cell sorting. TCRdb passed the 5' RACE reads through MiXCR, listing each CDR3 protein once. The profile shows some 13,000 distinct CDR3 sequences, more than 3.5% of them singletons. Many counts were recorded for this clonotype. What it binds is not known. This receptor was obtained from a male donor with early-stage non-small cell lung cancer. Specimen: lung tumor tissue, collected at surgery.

DNA of the CDR3: TGTGCCAGCAACTACGGGACTAGCGGTGTCACAGATACGCAGTATTTT. Amino acids: CASNYGTSGVTDTQYF. The V and J genes are TRBV27 and TRBJ2-3; TRBD2 agrees at 11 bases. Trimming removed 7 bases from V and 2 bases from J; junction bases left unmatched: 8. Germline CDR1 reads MNHEY; CDR2 reads SMNVEV (reference sequence). This CDR3 region has 16 residues.